The TCR beta chain under discussion was sequenced for a study of blood T cell repertoires in COVID-19 (dated by TCRdb to the early 2020s). Broadly, across the study: The collaborator samples originated in the United States, Italy and Spain and spanned the acute and convalescent phases of COVID-19. The material from the prospective study consisted of cDNA or gDNA derived from T cells, B-cell-depleted T cells, or PBMCs. The dataset comprised deeply sampled blood TCRbeta repertoires from subjects exposed to, actively infected with, or recovered from COVID-19. A freely available public database, intended as a resource for researchers studying the immune response to SARS-CoV-2, is where the repertoires were released. The samples were drawn from the first 160 participants of the ongoing ImmuneRACE study and from over 950 subjects provided by 6 global collaborators. The sample metadata nearly always contained a de-identified subject ID, COVID-19 status, age in years and sex. Where HLA class I and class II types were available, the types were taken from metadata supplied by the sample provider, not from assay-based typing.

Overall results and qualifications from the work: The amount of clinical and demographic metadata varied by source and participant and was provided uncurated.

TCRbeta CDR3 regions were amplified from genomic DNA by means of the immunoSEQ Assay, a bias-controlled multiplex PCR. On the authors' methods: Nucleated cell counts per sample were estimated from amplification of reference gene primers within the assay. Sequence reads were collapsed and filtered to measure the absolute abundance of every unique TCRbeta CDR3 rearrangement. Productive Simpson clonality was computed per sample as the square root of Simpson's diversity index over productive rearrangements. Entries here come from immuneACCESS through TCRdb and include only in-frame sequences with V and J called. Some clones fail to appear in such tables; in the studies checked, an unresolved V gene covers under half of the shortfall, and the cause of the remainder is unknown. V, J and clone size reflect that table, while D and trimming were determined from the DNA. The sample includes roughly 77,000 clones, with around 90% observed a single time. About 4.8% of the sample lies in the top ten.

The collaborating institutions used their own protocols to collect whole blood in K2EDTA tubes. For TCRbeta analysis, collaborators shipped samples in one of three forms: frozen whole blood, isolated PBMCs, or DNA extracted from either of those sample types. Concerning this clone: Its antigen is currently not known. No base quality values were provided; no much bigger clone lies one nucleotide off.

The CDR3 starts with the cysteine, ends with the phenylalanine, and has 14 residues. Just CDR3 DNA is preserved here, 42 bases in frame from base 1. Germline trimming amounts to 7 bases on V and 6 bases on J, with 7 as the count of junction bases outside the gene matches. In the germline V gene, CDR1 corresponds to SNHLY and CDR2 to FYNNEI. The material sequenced was peripheral blood. Recombination joined TRBV2 with TRBJ2-7, with 12 bases matching TRBD2. This clonotype was sampled from a man between 50 and 59 years old with active COVID-19. CDR3 sequence: CASTSSGGAFEQYF. The DNA sequence is given as TGTGCCAGCACCTCTAGCGGGGGGGCTTTCGAGCAGTACTTC.